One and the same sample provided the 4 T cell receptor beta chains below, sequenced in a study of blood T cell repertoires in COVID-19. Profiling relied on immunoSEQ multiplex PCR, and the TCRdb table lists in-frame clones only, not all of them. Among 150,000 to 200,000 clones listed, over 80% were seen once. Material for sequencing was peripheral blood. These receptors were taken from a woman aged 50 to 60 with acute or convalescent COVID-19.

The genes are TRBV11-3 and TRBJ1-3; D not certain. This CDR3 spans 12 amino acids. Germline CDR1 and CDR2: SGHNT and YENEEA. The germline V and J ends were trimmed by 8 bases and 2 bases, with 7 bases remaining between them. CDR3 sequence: CASSRAGNTIYF. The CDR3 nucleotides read TGTGCCAGCTCCCGAGCTGGAAACACCATATATTTT.

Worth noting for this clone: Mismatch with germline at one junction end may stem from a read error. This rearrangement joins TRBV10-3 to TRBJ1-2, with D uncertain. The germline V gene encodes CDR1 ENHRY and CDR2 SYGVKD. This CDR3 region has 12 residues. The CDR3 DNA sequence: TGTGCCATCACTGAGACAAGCTATGGCTACACCTTC. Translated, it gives CAITETSYGYTF.

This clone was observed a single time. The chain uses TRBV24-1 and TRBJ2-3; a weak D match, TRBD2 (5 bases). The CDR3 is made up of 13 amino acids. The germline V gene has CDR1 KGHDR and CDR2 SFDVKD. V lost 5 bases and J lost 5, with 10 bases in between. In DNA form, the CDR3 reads TGTGCCACCAGTGCGAGGGATCGAGATACGCAGTATTTT. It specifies CATSARDRDTQYF.

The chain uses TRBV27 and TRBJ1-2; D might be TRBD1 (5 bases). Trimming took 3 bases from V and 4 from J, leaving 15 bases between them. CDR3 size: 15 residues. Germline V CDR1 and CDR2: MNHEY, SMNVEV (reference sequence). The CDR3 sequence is CASSFSRTPPYGYTF. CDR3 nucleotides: TGTGCCAGCAGTTTCTCAAGGACACCACCCTATGGCTACACCTTC.